This T cell receptor (beta chain) was observed in a study of blood T cell repertoires in COVID-19 (dated by TCRdb to the early 2020s). About the investigation overall: Samples from collaborators originated in the United States, Italy and Spain and spanned both the acute and convalescent phases of COVID-19. The material from the prospective study consisted of cDNA or gDNA derived from T cells, B-cell-depleted T cells, or PBMCs. The dataset comprised deeply sampled blood TCRbeta repertoires from subjects exposed to, actively infected with, or recovered from COVID-19. A freely available public database, intended as a resource for researchers studying the immune response to SARS-CoV-2, is where the repertoires were released. Samples were obtained from the ongoing ImmuneRACE study (first 160 participants) and from 1,254 subjects provided by 6 global collaborators. A de-identified subject ID, COVID-19 status, age in years and sex were almost always included in the sample metadata. Where HLA class I and class II types were available, the types were taken from metadata supplied by the sample provider, not from assay-based typing.

Collaborating institutions collected whole blood in K2EDTA tubes following their own protocols. Collaborator samples were shipped for TCRbeta analysis as frozen whole blood, isolated PBMCs, or DNA extracted from either sample type. Paper-wide results and their limitations: Clinical and demographic metadata were provided uncurated, with the amount varying by source and participant.

The CDR3 runs 12 residues from the cysteine to the phenylalanine. The read is trimmed to its CDR3 DNA, 36 bases read in frame from base 1. Trimming removed 2 bases from V and 3 bases from J, leaving 3 bases between the germline ends. The germline V gene (reference sequence) gives CDR1 as LGHDT and CDR2 as YNNKEL. TCRbeta CDR3 regions were amplified from genomic DNA by means of the immunoSEQ Assay, a bias-controlled multiplex PCR. The original pipeline was this. Nucleated cell counts per sample were estimated from amplification of reference gene primers within the assay. To quantify the absolute abundance of each unique TCRbeta CDR3 rearrangement, sequence reads were collapsed and filtered. For each sample, productive Simpson clonality was calculated by taking the square root of Simpson's diversity index across productive rearrangements. TCRdb took over this immuneACCESS table, retaining in-frame rearrangements with V and J assigned. Such tables are incomplete; in checked studies, under half of the missing clones stem from an unresolved V gene, and the remainder is unexplained. D and trimming were read from the DNA, whereas the V and J calls and clone size are those reported in that table. This sample lists 75,000 to 100,000 clones; 83% were detected once. The ten largest make up roughly 30% of the sample.

As regards this clone: It lacks a known antigen. Nothing much larger sits one base from this clone, and base qualities are not available.

Material: peripheral blood. The receptor chain draws on TRBV3-1 (or the pseudogene TRBV3-2) and TRBJ2-3; confidence is insufficient to name the D gene. This clonotype originated in a woman aged 80 or over with acute or convalescent COVID-19. The nucleotides are TGTGCCAGCAGCCAATCGACAGATACGCAGTATTTT. This is translated as CASSQSTDTQYF.